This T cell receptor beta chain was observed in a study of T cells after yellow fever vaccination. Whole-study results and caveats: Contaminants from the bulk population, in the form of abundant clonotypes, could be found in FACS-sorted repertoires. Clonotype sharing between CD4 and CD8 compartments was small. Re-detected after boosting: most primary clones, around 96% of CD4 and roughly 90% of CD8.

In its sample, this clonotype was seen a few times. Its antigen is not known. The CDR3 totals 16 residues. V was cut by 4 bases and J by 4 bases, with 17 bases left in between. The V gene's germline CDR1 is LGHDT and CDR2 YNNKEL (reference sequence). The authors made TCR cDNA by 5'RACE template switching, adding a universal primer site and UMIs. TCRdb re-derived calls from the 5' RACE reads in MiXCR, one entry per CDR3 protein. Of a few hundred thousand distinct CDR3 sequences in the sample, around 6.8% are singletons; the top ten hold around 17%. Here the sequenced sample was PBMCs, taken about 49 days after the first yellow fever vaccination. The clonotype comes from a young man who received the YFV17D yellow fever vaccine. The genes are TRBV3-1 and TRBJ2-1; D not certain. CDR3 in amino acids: CASSPRTTREYNEQFF. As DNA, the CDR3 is TGTGCCAGCAGCCCGAGGACGACCCGAGAATACAATGAGCAGTTCTTC.